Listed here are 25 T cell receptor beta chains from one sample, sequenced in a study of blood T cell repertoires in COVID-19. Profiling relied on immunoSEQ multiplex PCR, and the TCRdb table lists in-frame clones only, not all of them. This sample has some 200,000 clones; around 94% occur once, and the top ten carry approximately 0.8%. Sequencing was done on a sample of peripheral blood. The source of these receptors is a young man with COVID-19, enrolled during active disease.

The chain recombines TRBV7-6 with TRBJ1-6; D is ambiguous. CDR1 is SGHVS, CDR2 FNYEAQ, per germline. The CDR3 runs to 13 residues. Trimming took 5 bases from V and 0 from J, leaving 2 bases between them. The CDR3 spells CASSRSYNSPLHF. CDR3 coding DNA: TGTGCCAGCAGCCGCTCCTATAATTCACCCCTCCACTTT.

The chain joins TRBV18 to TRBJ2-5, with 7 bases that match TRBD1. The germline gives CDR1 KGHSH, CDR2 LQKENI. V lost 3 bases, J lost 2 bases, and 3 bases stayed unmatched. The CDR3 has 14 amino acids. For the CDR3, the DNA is TGTGCCAGCTCACCCAGGACAGGACAAGAGACCCAGTACTTC. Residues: CASSPRTGQETQYF.

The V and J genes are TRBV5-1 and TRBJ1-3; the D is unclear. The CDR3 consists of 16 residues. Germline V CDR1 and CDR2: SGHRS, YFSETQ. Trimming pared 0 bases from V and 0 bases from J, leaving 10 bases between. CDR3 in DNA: TGCGCCAGCAGCTTGGCCCCCGGACTCTCTGGAAACACCATATATTTT. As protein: CASSLAPGLSGNTIYF.

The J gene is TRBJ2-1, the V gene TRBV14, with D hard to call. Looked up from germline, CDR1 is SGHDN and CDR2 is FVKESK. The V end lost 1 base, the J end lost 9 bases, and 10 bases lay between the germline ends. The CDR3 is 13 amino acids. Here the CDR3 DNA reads TGTGCCAGCAGCCAAGTTTTTGGCGGTGAGCAGTTCTTC. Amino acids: CASSQVFGGEQFF.

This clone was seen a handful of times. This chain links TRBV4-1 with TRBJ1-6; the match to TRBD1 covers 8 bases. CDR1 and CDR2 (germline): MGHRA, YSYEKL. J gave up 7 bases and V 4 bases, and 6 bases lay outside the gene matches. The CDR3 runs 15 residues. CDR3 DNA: TGCGCCAGCAGCCGAGGACAGGGTTTGAATTCACCCCTCCACTTT. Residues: CASSRGQGLNSPLHF.

The CDR3 DNA reads as TGTGCCAGCCACTCAGGGGCGCCCACTGAAGCTTTCTTT. This encodes CASHSGAPTEAFF. The chain has TRBV19 and TRBJ1-1; possible D gene TRBD1, 6 bases. The germline V gene has CDR1 LNHDA and CDR2 SQIVND (reference sequence). This CDR3 region has 13 residues. V was trimmed by 9 bases and J by 4 bases, leaving 15 bases between them.

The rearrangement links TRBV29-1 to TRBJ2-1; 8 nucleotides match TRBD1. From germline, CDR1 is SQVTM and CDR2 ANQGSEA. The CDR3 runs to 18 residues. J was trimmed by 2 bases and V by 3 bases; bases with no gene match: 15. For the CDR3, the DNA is TGCAGCGTTGATCCCGGACAGGGCCCCACCTTAACCTACAATGAGCAGTTCTTC. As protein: CSVDPGQGPTLTYNEQFF.

CDR3 coding DNA: TGTGCCAGCAGCTTAGCGCCGGCGGGGGCTAGCAATCAGCCCCAGCATTTT. Encoded protein: CASSLAPAGASNQPQHF. The rearrangement uses TRBV7-9 and TRBJ1-5, with D perhaps TRBD1 (6 bases). This CDR3 is 17 amino acids long. Trimming stripped 0 bases from V and 0 bases from J, with 12 bases between. The germline V gene encodes CDR1 SEHNR and CDR2 FQNEAQ (reference sequence).

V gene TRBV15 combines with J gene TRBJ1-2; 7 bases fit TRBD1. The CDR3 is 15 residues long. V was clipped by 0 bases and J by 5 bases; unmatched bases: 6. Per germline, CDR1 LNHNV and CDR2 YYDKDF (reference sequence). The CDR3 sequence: CATSRDRGRGYGYTF. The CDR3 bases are TGTGCCACCAGCAGAGATAGGGGCAGGGGGTATGGCTACACCTTC.

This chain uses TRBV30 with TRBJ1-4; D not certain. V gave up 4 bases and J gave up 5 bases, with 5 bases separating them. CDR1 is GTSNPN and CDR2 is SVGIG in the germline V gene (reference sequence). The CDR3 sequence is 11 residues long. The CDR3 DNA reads TGTGCCTGGACAGAAAATGAAAAACTGTTTTTT. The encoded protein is CAWTENEKLFF.

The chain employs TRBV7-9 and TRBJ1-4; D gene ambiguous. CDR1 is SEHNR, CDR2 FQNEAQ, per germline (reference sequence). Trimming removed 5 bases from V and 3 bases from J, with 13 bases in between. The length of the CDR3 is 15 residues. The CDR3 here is CASSVRAAANEKLFF. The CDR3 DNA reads TGTGCCAGCAGCGTGAGGGCGGCAGCTAATGAAAAACTGTTTTTT.

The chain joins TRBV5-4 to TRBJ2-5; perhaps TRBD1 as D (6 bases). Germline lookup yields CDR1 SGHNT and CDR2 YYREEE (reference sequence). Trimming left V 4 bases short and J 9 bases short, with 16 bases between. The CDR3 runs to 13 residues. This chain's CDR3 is CASSTTTQGPQYF. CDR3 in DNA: TGTGCCAGCAGCACGACAACACAGGGTCCCCAGTACTTC.

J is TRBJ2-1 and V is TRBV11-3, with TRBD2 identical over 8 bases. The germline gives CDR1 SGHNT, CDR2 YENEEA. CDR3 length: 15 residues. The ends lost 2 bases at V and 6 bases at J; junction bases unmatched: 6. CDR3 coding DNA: TGTGCCAGCAGCTTACGGGGGGGCTTTGTCAATGAGCAGTTCTTC. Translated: CASSLRGGFVNEQFF.

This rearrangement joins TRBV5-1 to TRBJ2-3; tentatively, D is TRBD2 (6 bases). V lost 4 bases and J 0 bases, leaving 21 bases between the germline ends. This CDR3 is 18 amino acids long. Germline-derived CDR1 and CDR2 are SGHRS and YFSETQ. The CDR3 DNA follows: TGCGCCAGCAGCGTGGCCCTCCCTAGCGTTGCTAGCACAGATACGCAGTATTTT. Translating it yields CASSVALPSVASTDTQYF.

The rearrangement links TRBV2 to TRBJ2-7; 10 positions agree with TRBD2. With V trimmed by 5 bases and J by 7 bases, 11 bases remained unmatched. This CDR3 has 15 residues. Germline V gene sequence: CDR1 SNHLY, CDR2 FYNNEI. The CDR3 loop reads CASSIAGGYLGEQYF. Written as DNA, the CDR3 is TGTGCCAGCAGTATAGCGGGGGGCTACCTTGGGGAGCAGTACTTC.

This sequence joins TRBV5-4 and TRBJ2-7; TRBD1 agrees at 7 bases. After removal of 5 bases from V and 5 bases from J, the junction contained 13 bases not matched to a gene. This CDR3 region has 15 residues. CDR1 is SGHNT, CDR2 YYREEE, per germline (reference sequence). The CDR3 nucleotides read TGTGCCAGCAGGGGGGACAGTCCCCGACGGGACGAGCAGTACTTC. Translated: CASRGDSPRRDEQYF.

The DNA for the CDR3 is TGTGCCAGTAAAACTAGCGGGGGCAATGAGCAGTTCTTC. Translated, it gives CASKTSGGNEQFF. The V gene is TRBV19, the J gene TRBJ2-1; 11 bases are shared with TRBD2. The V segment lost 7 bases and the J segment 6 bases; nucleotides outside the gene matches: 2. The CDR3 runs 13 residues. Germline-derived CDR1 and CDR2 are LNHDA and SQIVND (reference sequence).

The CDR3 spells CASSELARVAGGHETQYF. Here the CDR3 DNA reads TGTGCCAGCAGTGAATTAGCTCGCGTAGCGGGGGGGCATGAGACCCAGTACTTC. This sequence joins TRBV25-1 and TRBJ2-5; TRBD2 agrees at 11 bases. This CDR3 comprises 18 residues. Looked up from germline, CDR1 is MGHDK and CDR2 is SYGVNS. Trimming at V came to 1 base and at J to 5 bases, leaving 12 bases not matched to a gene.

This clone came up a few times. CDR3 loop: CASTRQGTEAFF. DNA for the CDR3: TGTGCCAGCACCAGACAGGGCACTGAAGCTTTCTTT. The V call is TRBV2, the J call TRBJ1-1; 7 bases are a match to TRBD1. The length of the CDR3 is 12 residues. V shed 7 bases, J shed 4 bases, and the junction held 3 bases outside the gene matches. Per germline, CDR1 SNHLY and CDR2 FYNNEI.

The CDR3 loop is CASSLGQGASYEQYF. DNA of the CDR3: TGTGCCAGCAGCTTGGGACAGGGGGCCTCCTACGAGCAGTACTTC. V is TRBV5-4 and J is TRBJ2-7; 10 nucleotides agree with TRBD1. CDR1 is SGHNT, CDR2 YYREEE, per germline (reference sequence). The V segment lost 0 bases and the J segment 0 bases; nucleotides outside the gene matches: 0. The CDR3 covers 15 residues.

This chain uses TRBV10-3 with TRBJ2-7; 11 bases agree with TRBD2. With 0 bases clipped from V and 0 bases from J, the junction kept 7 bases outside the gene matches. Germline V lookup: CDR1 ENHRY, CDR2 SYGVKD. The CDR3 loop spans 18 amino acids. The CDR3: CAISESVTSGGHSYEQYF. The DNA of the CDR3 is TGTGCCATCAGTGAGTCCGTCACTAGCGGGGGCCACTCCTACGAGCAGTACTTC.

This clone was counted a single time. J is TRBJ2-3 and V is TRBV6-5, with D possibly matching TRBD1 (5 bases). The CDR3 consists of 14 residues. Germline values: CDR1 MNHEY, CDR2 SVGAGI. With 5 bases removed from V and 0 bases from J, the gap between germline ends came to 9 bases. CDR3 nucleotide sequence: TGTGCCAGCAGTCCTCGACAGAGCACAGATACGCAGTATTTT. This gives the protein CASSPRQSTDTQYF.

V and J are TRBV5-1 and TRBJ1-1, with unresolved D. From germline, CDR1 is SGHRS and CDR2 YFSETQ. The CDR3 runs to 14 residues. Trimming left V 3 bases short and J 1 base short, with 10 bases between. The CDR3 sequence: CASSSNIANTEAFF. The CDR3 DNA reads TGCGCCAGCAGCTCAAACATAGCGAACACTGAAGCTTTCTTT.

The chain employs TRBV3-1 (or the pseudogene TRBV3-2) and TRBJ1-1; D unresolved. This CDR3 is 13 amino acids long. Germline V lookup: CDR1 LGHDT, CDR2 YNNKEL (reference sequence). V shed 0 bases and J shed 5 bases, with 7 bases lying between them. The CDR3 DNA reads TGTGCCAGCAGCCAAGAACTCGGTACTGAAGCTTTCTTT. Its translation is CASSQELGTEAFF.

CDR3 protein: CSVEGPGKLSYNEQFF. In DNA form, the CDR3 reads TGCAGCGTTGAAGGTCCAGGAAAATTATCCTACAATGAGCAGTTCTTC. The chain is built from TRBV29-1 and TRBJ2-1; D not resolved. Trimming stripped 1 base from V and 1 base from J, with 14 bases between. Looked up from germline, CDR1 is SQVTM and CDR2 is ANQGSEA. This CDR3 region has 16 residues.